The 9 T cell receptor beta chains in this list originate from one sample, sequenced in a study of T cell changes during pregnancy in multiple sclerosis (dated by TCRdb to about 2019). Library preparation used the immunoSEQ multiplex PCR assay. TCRdb took over this immuneACCESS table, retaining in-frame rearrangements with V and J assigned. Such tables are incomplete; in checked studies, under half of the missing clones stem from an unresolved V gene, and the remainder is unexplained. The sample table shows about 52,000 clones, and around 92% are seen once. The top ten hold around 0.16% of the sample. This sample comprised CD4+ T cells from peripheral blood mononuclear cells, obtained after pregnancy. Every receptor here comes from a female donor in good health, enrolled as a control in a pregnancy study.

The chain is built from TRBV7-3 and TRBJ2-5; 9 bases are a match to TRBD2. The CDR3 sequence is 15 residues long. Germline CDR1 SGHTA, CDR2 FQGTGA. The V gene end was trimmed by 2 bases and the J gene end by 5 bases; junction bases not matched to a gene: 6. The CDR3 sequence is CASSLGRGGRETQYF. CDR3 bases: TGTGCCAGCAGCTTAGGGCGGGGGGGTCGGGAGACCCAGTACTTC. Looking up the rest from reference TRBV7-3 and TRBJ2-5 gives the full variable domain: GAGVSQTPSNKVTEKGKYVELRCDPISGHTALYWYRQSLGQGPEFLIYFQGTGAADDSGLPNDRFFAVRPEGSVSTLKIQRTERGDSAVYLCASSLGRGGRETQYFGPGTRLLVL.

CDR3 sequence: CASSPAVAEAFF. In nucleotides, the CDR3 is TGTGCCAGCTCACCAGCGGTTGCTGAAGCTTTCTTT. The chain uses TRBV18 and TRBJ1-1, with D hard to call. The germline gives CDR1 KGHSH, CDR2 LQKENI. Trimming took off 2 bases at V and 6 bases at J, with 7 bases between the two ends. The CDR3 extends over 12 amino acids.

The chain combines TRBV9 with TRBJ1-3; weak D call: TRBD1 (5 bases). V was shortened by 0 bases and J by 0 bases, with 10 bases between the two germline ends. This CDR3 contains 16 residues. From germline, CDR1 is SGDLS and CDR2 YYNGEE. Here the CDR3 reads CASSVGVGGSGNTIYF. DNA for the CDR3: TGTGCCAGCAGCGTAGGTGTGGGGGGCTCTGGAAACACCATATATTTT. Variable domain in full (rest from reference TRBV9 and TRBJ1-3): DSGVTQTPKHLITATGQRVTLRCSPRSGDLSVYWYQQSLDQGLQFLIQYYNGEERAKGNILERFSAQQFPDLHSELNLSSLELGDSALYFCASSVGVGGSGNTIYFGEGSWLTVV.

This clone was detected only once. The chain uses TRBV9 and TRBJ1-1; 9 bases line up with TRBD1. Germline lookup yields CDR1 SGDLS and CDR2 YYNGEE. This CDR3 spans 14 amino acids. Trimming removed 1 base from V and 6 bases from J; junction bases left unmatched: 4. In DNA form, the CDR3 reads TGTGCCAGCAGCGTAAAGGGACAGGGTTCTGAAGCTTTCTTT. As protein: CASSVKGQGSEAFF.

This clone was seen just once. J is TRBJ2-3 and V is TRBV20-1, with D perhaps TRBD2 (6 bases). Per germline, CDR1 DFQATT and CDR2 SNEGSKA (reference sequence). V was cut by 8 bases and J by 3 bases, with 9 bases left in between. The CDR3 is made up of 11 amino acids. CDR3 bases: TGCAGTTCGGGACTGACAGATACGCAGTATTTT. As protein: CSSGLTDTQYF.

The chain joins TRBV19 to TRBJ2-1; 14 bases fit TRBD2. V gave up 10 bases and J gave up 0 bases; unmatched junction bases: 8. This CDR3 has 17 amino acids. CDR1 is LNHDA, CDR2 SQIVND, per germline (reference sequence). CDR3: CATRTSGGYSSYNEQFF. The CDR3 bases are TGTGCCACCCGGACTAGCGGGGGGTATAGCTCCTACAATGAGCAGTTCTTC.

The V and J genes are TRBV5-1 and TRBJ2-7, with TRBD1 matching 9 bases. From germline, CDR1 is SGHRS and CDR2 YFSETQ. V trimming: 3 bases; J trimming: 6 bases; junction bases outside the gene matches: 13. The CDR3 has 16 amino acids. The CDR3 DNA is TGCGCCAGCAGCTCGAGTTCGGGACAGGGCAGCTCCGAGCAGTACTTC. This translates into CASSSSSGQGSSEQYF.

This sequence joins TRBV6-5 and TRBJ1-1; D unresolved. V lost 0 bases and J 3 bases, leaving 11 bases between the germline ends. The CDR3 extends over 15 amino acids. CDR1 is MNHEY, CDR2 SVGAGI, per germline. CDR3 loop: CASSYSRAGYTEAFF. In DNA form, the CDR3 reads TGTGCCAGCAGTTACTCGAGGGCAGGATACACTGAAGCTTTCTTT.

The chain uses TRBV7-2 and TRBJ1-2; 8 bases line up with TRBD1. With V trimmed by 5 bases and J by 4 bases, 0 bases remained unmatched. Looked up from germline, CDR1 is SGHTA and CDR2 is FQGNSA. The CDR3 is 12 amino acids. CDR3 coding DNA: TGTGCCAGCAGCGGACAGGGCTATGGCTACACCTTC. This sequence encodes CASSGQGYGYTF. Filled out from reference TRBV7-2 and TRBJ1-2, the complete variable domain reads GAGVSQSPSNKVTEKGKDVELRCDPISGHTALYWYRQSLGQGLEFLIYFQGNSAPDKSGLPSDRFSAERTGGSVSTLTIQRTQQEDSAVYLCASSGQGYGYTFGSGTRLTVV.